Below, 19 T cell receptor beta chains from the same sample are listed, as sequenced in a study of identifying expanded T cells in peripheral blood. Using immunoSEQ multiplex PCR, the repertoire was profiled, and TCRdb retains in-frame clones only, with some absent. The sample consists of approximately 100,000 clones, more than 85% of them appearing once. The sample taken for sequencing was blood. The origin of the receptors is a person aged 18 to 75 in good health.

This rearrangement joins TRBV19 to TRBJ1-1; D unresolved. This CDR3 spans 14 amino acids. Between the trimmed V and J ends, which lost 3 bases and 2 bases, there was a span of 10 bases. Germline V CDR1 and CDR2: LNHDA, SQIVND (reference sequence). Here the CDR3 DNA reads TGTGCCAGTAGTATTGGAGGGTCCAACACTGAAGCTTTCTTT. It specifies CASSIGGSNTEAFF.

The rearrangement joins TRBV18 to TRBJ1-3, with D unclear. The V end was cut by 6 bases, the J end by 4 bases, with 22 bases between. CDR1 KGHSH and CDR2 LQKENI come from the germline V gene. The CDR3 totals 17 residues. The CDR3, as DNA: TGTGCCAGCTCCCGCAACCAACCGGGAACCGAGGGAAACACCATATATTTT. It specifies CASSRNQPGTEGNTIYF.

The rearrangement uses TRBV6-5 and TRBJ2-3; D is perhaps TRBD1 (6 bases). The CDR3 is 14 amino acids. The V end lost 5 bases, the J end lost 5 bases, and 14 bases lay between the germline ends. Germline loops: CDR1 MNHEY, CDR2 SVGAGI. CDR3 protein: CASSPLLTGDTQYF. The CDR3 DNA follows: TGTGCCAGCAGTCCACTCCTGACAGGAGATACGCAGTATTTT.

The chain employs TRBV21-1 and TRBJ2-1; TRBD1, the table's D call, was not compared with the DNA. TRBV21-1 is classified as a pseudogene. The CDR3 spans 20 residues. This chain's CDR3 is CASSKGDRGGLSPSYNEQFF. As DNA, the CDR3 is TGTGCCAGCAGCAAAGGGGATAGAGGGGGTCTCTCTCCCTCCTACAATGAGCAGTTCTTC.

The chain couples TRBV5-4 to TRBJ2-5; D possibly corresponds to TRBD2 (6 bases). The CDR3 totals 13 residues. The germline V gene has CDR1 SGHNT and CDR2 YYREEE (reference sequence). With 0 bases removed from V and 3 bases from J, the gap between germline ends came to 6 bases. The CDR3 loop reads CASSLGGEETQYF. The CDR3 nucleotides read TGTGCCAGCAGCTTGGGCGGGGAAGAGACCCAGTACTTC.

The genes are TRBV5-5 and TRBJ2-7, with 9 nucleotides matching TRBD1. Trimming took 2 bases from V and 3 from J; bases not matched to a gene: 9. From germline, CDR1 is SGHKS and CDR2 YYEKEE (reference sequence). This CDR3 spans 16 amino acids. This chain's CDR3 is CASSFDFPGQGYEQYF. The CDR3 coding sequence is TGTGCCAGCAGCTTTGACTTTCCGGGACAGGGCTACGAGCAGTACTTC.

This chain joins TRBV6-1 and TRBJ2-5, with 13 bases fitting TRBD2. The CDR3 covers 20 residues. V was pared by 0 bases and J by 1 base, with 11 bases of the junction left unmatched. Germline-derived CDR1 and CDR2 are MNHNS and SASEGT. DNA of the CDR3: TGTGCCAGCAGTGAAGCGCCTGGACTAGCGGGGGTTACTCCCCAAGAGACCCAGTACTTC. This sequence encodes CASSEAPGLAGVTPQETQYF.

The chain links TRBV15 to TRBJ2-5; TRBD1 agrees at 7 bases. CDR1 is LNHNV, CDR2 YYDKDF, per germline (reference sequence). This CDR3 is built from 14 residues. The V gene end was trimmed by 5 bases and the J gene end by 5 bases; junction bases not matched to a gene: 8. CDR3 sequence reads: CATSGKGGMETQYF. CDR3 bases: TGTGCCACCAGCGGTAAAGGGGGCATGGAGACCCAGTACTTC.

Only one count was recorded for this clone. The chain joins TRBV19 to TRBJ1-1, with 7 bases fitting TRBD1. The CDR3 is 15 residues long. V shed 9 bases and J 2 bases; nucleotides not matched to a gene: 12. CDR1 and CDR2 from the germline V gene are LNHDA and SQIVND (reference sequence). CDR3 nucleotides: TGTGCCAGCCGGACAGGCCGCGCCCCAAACACTGAAGCTTTCTTT. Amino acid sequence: CASRTGRAPNTEAFF.

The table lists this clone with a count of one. The CDR3: CATSRPGRTESPLHF. The CDR3 region has the DNA TGTGCCACCAGCAGACCTGGAAGAACTGAATCGCCACTCCACTTT. The rearrangement joins TRBV15 to TRBJ1-6, with no clear D. This CDR3 is 15 amino acids long. Germline loops: CDR1 LNHNV, CDR2 YYDKDF (reference sequence). The V end was cut by 2 bases, the J end by 16 bases, with 21 bases between. Supplemented by reference TRBV15 and TRBJ1-6, the full variable domain reads DAMVIQNPRYQVTQFGKPVTLSCSQTLNHNVMYWYQQKSSQAPKLLFHYYDKDFNNEADTPDNFQSRRPNTSFCFLDIRSPGLGDTAMYLCATSRPGRTESPLHFGNGTRLTVT.

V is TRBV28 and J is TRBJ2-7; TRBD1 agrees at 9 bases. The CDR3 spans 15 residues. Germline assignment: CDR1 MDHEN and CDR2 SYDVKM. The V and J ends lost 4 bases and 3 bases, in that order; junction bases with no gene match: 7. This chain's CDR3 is CASSSSGTGIYEQYF. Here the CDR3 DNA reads TGTGCCAGCAGTTCTTCCGGGACAGGGATCTACGAGCAGTACTTC.

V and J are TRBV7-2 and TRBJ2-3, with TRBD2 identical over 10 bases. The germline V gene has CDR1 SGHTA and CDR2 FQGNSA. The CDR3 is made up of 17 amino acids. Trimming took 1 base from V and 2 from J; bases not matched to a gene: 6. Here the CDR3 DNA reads TGTGCCAGCAGCTTAGGGGTACTAGCGGGGTTCACAGATACGCAGTATTTT. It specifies CASSLGVLAGFTDTQYF.

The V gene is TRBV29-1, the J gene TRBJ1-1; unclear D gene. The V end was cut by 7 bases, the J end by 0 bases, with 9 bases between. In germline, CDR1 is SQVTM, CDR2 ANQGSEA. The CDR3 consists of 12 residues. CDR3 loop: CSARWVNTEAFF. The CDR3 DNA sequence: TGCAGCGCCCGATGGGTGAACACTGAAGCTTTCTTT.

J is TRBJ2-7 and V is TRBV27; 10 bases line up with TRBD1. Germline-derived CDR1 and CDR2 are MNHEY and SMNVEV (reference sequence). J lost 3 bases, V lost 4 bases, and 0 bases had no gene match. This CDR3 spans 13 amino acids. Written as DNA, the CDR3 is TGTGCCAGCAGTTGGGACAGGGGCTACGAGCAGTACTTC. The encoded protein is CASSWDRGYEQYF.

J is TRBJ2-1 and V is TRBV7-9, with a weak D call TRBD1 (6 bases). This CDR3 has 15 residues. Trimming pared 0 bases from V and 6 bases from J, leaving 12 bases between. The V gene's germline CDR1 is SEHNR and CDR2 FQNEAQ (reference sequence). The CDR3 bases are TGTGCCAGCAGCTTAGCCCAGGGGAGTCTCAATGAGCAGTTCTTC. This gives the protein CASSLAQGSLNEQFF.

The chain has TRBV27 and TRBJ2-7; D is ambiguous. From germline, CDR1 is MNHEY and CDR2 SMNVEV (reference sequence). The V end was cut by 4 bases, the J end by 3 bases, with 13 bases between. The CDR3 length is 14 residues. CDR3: CASSSGWGNYEQYF. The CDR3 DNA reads TGTGCCAGCAGTTCGGGTTGGGGAAACTACGAGCAGTACTTC.

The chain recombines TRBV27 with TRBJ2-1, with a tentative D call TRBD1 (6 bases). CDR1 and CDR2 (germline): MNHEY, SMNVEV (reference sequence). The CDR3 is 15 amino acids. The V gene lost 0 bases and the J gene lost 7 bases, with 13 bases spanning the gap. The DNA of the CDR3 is TGTGCCAGCAGTTTATCCCACAGGGTGGGAAATGAGCAGTTCTTC. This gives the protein CASSLSHRVGNEQFF.

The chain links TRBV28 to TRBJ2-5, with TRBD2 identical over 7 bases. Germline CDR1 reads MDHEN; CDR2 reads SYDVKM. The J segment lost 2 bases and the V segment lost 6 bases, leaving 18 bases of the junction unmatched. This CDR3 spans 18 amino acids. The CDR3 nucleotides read TGTGCCAGCAGCCCCCTTCTGTGGGGGGGAAAGCTTCAAGAGACCCAGTACTTC. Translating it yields CASSPLLWGGKLQETQYF.

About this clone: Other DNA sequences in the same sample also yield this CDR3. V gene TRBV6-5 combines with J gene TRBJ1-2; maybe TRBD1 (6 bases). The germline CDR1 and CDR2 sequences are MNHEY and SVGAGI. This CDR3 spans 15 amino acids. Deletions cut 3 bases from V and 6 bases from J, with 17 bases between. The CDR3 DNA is TGTGCCAGCAGTTATAGTGCGACAGGCGTTGATGGCTACACCTTC. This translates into CASSYSATGVDGYTF.